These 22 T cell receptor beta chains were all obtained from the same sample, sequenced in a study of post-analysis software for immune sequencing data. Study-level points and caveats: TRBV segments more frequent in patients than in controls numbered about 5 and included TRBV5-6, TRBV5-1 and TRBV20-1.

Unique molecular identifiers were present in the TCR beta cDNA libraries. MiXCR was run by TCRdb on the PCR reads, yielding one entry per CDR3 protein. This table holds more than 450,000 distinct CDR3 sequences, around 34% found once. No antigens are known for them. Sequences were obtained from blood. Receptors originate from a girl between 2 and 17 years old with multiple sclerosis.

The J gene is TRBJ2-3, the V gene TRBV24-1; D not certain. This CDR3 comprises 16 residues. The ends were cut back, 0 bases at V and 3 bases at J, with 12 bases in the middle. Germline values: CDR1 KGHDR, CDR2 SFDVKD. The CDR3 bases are TGTGCCACCAGTGATTTGACGGCACCAGATACAGATACGCAGTATTTT. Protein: CATSDLTAPDTDTQYF.

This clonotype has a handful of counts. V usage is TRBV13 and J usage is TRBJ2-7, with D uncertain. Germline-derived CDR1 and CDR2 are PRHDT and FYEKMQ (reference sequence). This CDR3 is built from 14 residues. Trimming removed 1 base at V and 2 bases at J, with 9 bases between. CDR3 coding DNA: TGTGCCAGCAGCTTAGCTCAGGTCCCCTACGAGCAGTACTTC. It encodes CASSLAQVPYEQYF.

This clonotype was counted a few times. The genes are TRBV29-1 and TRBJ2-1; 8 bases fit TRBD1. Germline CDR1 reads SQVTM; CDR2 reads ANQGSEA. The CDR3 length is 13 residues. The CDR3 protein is CSTSDRAPNEQFF. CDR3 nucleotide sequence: TGCAGTACCTCGGACAGGGCCCCTAATGAGCAGTTCTTC.

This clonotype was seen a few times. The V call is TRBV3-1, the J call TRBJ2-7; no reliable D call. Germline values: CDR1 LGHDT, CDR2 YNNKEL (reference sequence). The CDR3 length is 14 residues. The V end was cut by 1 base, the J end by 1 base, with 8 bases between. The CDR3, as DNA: TGTGCCAGCAGCCAAGCACGTTGGTCCTACGAGCAGTACTTC. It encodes CASSQARWSYEQYF.

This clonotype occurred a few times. CDR3 sequence: CASSGGGPGQGIYEQYF. The CDR3 DNA reads as TGTGCCAGCAGTGGGGGGGGGCCGGGACAGGGAATCTACGAGCAGTACTTC. This sequence joins TRBV27 and TRBJ2-5; 9 nucleotides match TRBD1. Judging by the DNA end, TRBJ2-7 fits better; the J call may be wrong. The CDR3 extends over 17 amino acids. Germline V gives CDR1 MNHEY, CDR2 SMNVEV (reference sequence).

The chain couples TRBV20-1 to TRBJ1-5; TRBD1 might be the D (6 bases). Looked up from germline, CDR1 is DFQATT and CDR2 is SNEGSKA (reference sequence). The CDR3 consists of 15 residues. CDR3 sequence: CSARRGAQLGQPQHF. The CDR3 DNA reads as TGCAGCGCCAGGCGGGGGGCCCAATTGGGTCAGCCCCAGCATTTT.

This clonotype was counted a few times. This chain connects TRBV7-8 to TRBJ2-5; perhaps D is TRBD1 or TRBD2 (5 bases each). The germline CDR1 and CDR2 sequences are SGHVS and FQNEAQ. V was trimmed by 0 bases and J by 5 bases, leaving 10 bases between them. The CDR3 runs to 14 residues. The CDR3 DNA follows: TGTGCCAGCAGCTTAGCGCTAGGGGAGGAGACCCAGTACTTC. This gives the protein CASSLALGEETQYF.

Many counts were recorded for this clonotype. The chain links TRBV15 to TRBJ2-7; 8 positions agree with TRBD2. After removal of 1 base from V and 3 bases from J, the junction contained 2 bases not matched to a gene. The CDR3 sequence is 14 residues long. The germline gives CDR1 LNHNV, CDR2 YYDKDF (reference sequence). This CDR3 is CATSRGGTSYEQYF. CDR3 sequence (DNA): TGTGCCACCAGCAGAGGTGGGACTAGCTACGAGCAGTACTTC.

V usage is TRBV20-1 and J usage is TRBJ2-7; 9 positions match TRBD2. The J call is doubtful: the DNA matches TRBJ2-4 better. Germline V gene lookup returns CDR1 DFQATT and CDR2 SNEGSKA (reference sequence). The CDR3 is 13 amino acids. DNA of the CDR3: TGCAGTGCTAGACTAGCGGGGTGGGACATTCAGTACTTC. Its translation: CSARLAGWDIQYF.

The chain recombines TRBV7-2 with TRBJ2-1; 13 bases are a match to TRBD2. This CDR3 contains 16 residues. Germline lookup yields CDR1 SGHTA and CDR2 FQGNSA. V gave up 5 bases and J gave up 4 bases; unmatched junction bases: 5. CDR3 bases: TGTGCCAGCAGCCAGGGACTAGCGGGACCATACAATGAGCAGTTCTTC. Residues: CASSQGLAGPYNEQFF.

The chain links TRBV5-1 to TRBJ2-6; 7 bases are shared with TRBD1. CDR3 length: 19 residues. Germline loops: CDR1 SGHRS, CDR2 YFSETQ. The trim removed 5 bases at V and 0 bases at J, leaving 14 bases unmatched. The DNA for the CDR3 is TGCGCCAGCAGATCGGCCTGGACAGGTTGGCCCTCTGGGGCCAACGTCCTGACTTTC. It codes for CASRSAWTGWPSGANVLTF.

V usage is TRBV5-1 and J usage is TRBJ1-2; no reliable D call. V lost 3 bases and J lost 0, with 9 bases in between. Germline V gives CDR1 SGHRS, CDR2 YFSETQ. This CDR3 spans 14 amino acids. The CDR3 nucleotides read TGCGCCAGCAGCTACGAAAGAGCTAACTATGGCTACACCTTC. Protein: CASSYERANYGYTF.

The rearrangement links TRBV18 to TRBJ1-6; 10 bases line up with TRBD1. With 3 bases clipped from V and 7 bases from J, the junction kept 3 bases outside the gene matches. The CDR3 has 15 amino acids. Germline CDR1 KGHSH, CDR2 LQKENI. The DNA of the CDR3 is TGTGCCAGCTCACCCCAGGGACAGGGGAATTCACCCCTCCACTTT. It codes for CASSPQGQGNSPLHF.

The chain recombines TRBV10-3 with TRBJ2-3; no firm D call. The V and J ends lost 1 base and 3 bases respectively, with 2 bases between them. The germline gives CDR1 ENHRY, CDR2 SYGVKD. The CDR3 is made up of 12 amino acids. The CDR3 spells CAISEWTDTQYF. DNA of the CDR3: TGTGCCATCAGTGAGTGGACAGATACGCAGTATTTT.

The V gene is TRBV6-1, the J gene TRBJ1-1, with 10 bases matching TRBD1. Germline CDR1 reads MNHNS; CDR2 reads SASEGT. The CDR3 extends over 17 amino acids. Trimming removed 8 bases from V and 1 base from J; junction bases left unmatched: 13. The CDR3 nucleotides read TGTGCCAGCGGGGGAGACAGGGGGCGCAGAGCGAACACTGAAGCTTTCTTT. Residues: CASGGDRGRRANTEAFF.

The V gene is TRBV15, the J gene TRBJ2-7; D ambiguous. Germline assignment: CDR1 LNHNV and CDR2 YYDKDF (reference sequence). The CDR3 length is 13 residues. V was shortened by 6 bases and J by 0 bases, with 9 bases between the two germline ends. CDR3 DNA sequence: TGTGCCACCAGAAACTCGGGCTCCTACGAGCAGTACTTC. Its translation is CATRNSGSYEQYF. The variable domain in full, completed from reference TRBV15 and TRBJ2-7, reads DAMVIQNPRYQVTQFGKPVTLSCSQTLNHNVMYWYQQKSSQAPKLLFHYYDKDFNNEADTPDNFQSRRPNTSFCFLDIRSPGLGDTAMYLCATRNSGSYEQYFGPGTRLTVT.

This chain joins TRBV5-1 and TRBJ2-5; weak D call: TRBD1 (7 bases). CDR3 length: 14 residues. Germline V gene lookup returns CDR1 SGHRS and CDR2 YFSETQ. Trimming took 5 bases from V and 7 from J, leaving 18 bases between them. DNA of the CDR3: TGCGCCAGCAGGACAGGGACTGAAGATTGGACCCAGTACTTC. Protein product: CASRTGTEDWTQYF.

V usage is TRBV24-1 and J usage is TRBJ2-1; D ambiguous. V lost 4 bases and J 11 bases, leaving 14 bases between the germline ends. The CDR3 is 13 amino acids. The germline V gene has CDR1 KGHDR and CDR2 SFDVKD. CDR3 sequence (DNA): TGTGCCACCAGTGACCCCGTCCTCTTTAAGCAGTTCTTC. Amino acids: CATSDPVLFKQFF.

DNA of the CDR3: TGCAGTGCTATCAGGGAGATAGTCTATGGCTACACCTTC. Translating it yields CSAIREIVYGYTF. V usage is TRBV20-1 and J usage is TRBJ1-2; D is perhaps TRBD1 (5 bases). The germline gives CDR1 DFQATT, CDR2 SNEGSKA (reference sequence). The CDR3 runs to 13 residues. V was pared by 4 bases and J by 4 bases, with 13 bases between.

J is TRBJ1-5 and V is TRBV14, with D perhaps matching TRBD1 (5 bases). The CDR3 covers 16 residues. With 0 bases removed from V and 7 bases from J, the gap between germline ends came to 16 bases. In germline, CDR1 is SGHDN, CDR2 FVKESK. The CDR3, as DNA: TGTGCCAGCAGCCAAGAGAGGATCAGGGCCCGGCAGCCCCAGCATTTT. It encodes CASSQERIRARQPQHF.

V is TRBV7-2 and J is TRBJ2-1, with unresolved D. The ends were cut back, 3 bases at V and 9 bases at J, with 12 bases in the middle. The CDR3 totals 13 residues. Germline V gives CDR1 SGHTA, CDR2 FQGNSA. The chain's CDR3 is CASSFAGYGEQFF. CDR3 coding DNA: TGTGCCAGCAGCTTTGCTGGCTATGGTGAGCAGTTCTTC.

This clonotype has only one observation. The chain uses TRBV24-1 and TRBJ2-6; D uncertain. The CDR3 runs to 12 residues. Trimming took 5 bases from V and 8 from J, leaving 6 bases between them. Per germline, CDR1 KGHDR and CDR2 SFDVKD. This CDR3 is CATSVLTNVLTF. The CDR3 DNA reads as TGTGCCACCAGTGTTTTAACCAACGTCCTGACTTTC.